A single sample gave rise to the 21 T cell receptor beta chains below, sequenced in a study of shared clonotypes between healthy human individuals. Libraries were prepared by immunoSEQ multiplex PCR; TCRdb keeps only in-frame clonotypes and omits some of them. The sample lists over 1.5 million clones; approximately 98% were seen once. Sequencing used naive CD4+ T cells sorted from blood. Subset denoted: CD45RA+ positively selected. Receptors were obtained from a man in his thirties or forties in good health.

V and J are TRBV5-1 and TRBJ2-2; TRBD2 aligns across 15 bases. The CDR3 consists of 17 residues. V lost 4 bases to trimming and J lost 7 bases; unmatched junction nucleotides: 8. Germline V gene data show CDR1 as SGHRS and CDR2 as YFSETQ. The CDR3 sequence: CASSHGLAGGRGGELFF. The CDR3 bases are TGCGCCAGCAGCCACGGACTAGCGGGAGGGCGAGGCGGGGAGCTGTTTTTT.

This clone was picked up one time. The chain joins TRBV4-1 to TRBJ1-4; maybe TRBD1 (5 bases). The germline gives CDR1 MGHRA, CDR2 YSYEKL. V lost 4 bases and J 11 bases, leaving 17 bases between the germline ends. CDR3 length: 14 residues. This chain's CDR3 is CASSRDVQGQKLFF. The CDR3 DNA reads TGCGCCAGCAGCCGAGATGTCCAGGGCCAGAAACTGTTTTTT.

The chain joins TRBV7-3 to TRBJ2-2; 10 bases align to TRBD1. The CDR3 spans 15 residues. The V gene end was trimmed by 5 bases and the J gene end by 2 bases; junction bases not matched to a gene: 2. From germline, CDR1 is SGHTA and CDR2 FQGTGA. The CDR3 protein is CASSQTGGNTGELFF. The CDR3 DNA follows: TGTGCCAGCAGCCAGACAGGGGGCAACACCGGGGAGCTGTTTTTT.

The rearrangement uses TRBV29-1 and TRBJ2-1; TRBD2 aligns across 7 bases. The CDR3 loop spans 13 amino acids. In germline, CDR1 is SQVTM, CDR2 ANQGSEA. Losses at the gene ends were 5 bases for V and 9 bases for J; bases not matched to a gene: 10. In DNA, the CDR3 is TGCAGCGTTCTAGGGAGGGTCCCGGGTGAGCAGTTCTTC. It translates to CSVLGRVPGEQFF.

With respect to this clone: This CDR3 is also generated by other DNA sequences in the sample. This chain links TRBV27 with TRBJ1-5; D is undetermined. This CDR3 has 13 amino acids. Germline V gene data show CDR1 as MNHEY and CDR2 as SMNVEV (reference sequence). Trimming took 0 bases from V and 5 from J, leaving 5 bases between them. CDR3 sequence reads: CASSLSGYQPQHF. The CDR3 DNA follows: TGTGCCAGCAGTTTATCGGGGTATCAGCCCCAGCATTTT.

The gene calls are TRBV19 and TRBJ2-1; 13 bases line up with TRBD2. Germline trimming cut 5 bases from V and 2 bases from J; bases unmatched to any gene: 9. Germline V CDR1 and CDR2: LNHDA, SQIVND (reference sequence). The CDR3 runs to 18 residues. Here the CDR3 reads CASSWGLAGLPTYNEQFF. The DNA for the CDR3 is TGTGCCAGTAGTTGGGGACTAGCGGGACTCCCGACCTACAATGAGCAGTTCTTC. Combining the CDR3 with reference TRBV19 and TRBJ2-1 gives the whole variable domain DGGITQSPKYLFRKEGQNVTLSCEQNLNHDAMYWYRQDPGQGLRLIYYSQIVNDFQKGDIAEGYSVSREKKESFPLTVTSAQKNPTAFYLCASSWGLAGLPTYNEQFFGPGTRLTVL.

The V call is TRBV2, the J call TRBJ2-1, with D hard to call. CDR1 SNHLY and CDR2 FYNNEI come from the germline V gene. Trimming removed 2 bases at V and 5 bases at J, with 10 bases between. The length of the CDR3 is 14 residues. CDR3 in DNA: TGTGCCAGCAGTGAACCCTGGAACAACAATGAGCAGTTCTTC. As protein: CASSEPWNNNEQFF.

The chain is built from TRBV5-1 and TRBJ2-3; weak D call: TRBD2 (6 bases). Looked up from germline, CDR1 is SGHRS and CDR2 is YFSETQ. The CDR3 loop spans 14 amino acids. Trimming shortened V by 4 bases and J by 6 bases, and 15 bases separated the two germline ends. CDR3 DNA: TGCGCCAGCAGCATCGGGACTGCCCCGGATACGCAGTATTTT. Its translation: CASSIGTAPDTQYF.

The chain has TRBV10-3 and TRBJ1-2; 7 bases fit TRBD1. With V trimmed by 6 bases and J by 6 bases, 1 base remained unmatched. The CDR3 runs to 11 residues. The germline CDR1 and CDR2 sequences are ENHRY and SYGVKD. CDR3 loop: CAIRGGDGYTF. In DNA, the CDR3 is TGTGCCATCAGAGGGGGCGATGGCTACACCTTC.

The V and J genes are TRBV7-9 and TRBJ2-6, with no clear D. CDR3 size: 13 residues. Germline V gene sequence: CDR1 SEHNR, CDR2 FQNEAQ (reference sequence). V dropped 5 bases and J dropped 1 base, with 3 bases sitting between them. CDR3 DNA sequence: TGTGCCAGCAGCGGTTCTGGGGCCAACGTCCTGACTTTC. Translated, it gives CASSGSGANVLTF.

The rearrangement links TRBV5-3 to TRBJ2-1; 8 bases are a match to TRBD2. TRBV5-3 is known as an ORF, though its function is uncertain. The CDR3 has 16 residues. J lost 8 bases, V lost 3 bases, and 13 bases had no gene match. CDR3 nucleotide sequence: TGTGCCAGAAGCTGGAACGACGGGAGGGAAGTCGATGAGCAGTTCTTC. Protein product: CARSWNDGREVDEQFF.

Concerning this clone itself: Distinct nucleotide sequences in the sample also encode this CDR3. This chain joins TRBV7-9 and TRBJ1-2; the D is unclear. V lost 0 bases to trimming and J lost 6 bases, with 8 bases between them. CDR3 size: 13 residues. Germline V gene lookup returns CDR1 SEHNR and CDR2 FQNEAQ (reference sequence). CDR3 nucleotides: TGTGCCAGCAGCTTAGCGCCTGGGAATGGCTACACCTTC. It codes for CASSLAPGNGYTF.

The CDR3 DNA follows: TGTGCCAGCTCCCAAGACCAATATACGCAGTATTTT. Translated, it gives CASSQDQYTQYF. The gene calls are TRBV18 and TRBJ2-3, with D unclear. Trimming left V 6 bases short and J 7 bases short, with 11 bases between. The germline CDR1 and CDR2 sequences are KGHSH and LQKENI. The CDR3 consists of 12 residues.

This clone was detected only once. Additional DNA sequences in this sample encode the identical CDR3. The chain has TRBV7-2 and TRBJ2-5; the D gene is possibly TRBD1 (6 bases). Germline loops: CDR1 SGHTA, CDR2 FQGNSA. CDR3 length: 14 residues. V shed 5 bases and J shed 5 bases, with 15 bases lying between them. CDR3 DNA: TGTGCCAGCAGCCCTTACAGGGCTGGGGAGACCCAGTACTTC. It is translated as CASSPYRAGETQYF. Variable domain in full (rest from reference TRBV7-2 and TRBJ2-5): GAGVSQSPSNKVTEKGKDVELRCDPISGHTALYWYRQSLGQGLEFLIYFQGNSAPDKSGLPSDRFSAERTGGSVSTLTIQRTQQEDSAVYLCASSPYRAGETQYFGPGTRLLVL.

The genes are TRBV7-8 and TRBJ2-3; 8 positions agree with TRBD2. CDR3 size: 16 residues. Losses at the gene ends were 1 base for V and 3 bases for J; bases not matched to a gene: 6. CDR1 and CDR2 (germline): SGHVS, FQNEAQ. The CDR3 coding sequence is TGTGCCAGCAGCTTAGGTTCGGGAGGGCCAACAGATACGCAGTATTTT. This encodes CASSLGSGGPTDTQYF.

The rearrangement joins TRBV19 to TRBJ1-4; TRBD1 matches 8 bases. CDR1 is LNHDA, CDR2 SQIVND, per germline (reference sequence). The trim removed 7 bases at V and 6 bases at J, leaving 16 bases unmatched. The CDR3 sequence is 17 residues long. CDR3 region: CASIGDTLDRGYEKLFF. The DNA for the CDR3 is TGTGCCAGTATTGGAGACACCTTAGACAGGGGCTATGAAAAACTGTTTTTT.

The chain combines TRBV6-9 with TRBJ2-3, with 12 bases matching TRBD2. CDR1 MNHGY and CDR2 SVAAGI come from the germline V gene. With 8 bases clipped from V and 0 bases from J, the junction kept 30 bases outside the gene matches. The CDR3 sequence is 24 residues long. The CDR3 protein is CASLAGGRVCLIWPPKPSTDTQYF. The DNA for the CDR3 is TGTGCCAGCCTAGCGGGAGGGCGGGTGTGTCTTATATGGCCCCCAAAACCGAGCACAGATACGCAGTATTTT.

The CDR3 protein is CASRVTGGGQYF. The CDR3 DNA reads as TGTGCCAGCAGGGTGACAGGGGGAGGGCAGTACTTC. This sequence joins TRBV2 and TRBJ2-7; 9 positions match TRBD1. CDR3 length: 12 amino acids. V trimming: 6 bases; J trimming: 9 bases; junction bases outside the gene matches: 6. Germline V lookup: CDR1 SNHLY, CDR2 FYNNEI.

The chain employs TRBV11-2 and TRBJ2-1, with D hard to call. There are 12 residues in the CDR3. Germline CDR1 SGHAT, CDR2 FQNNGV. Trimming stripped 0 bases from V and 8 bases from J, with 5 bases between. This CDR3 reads CASSLDHDEQFF. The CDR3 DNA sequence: TGTGCCAGCAGCTTAGACCACGATGAGCAGTTCTTC.

CDR3 loop: CAWKQGVYEQYF. In nucleotides, the CDR3 is TGTGCCTGGAAGCAGGGGGTTTACGAGCAGTACTTC. The rearrangement links TRBV30 to TRBJ2-7; the match to TRBD1 covers 7 bases. The CDR3 length is 12 residues. The V and J ends lost 4 bases and 4 bases, in that order; junction bases with no gene match: 4. CDR1 and CDR2 from the germline V gene are GTSNPN and SVGIG (reference sequence).

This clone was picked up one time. The CDR3, as DNA: TGCGCCAGCAGCTTGGATACCGCCACAGATACGCAGTATTTT. This gives the protein CASSLDTATDTQYF. The rearrangement links TRBV5-1 to TRBJ2-3; unclear D gene. From germline, CDR1 is SGHRS and CDR2 YFSETQ. Trimming shortened V by 0 bases and J by 2 bases, and 7 bases separated the two germline ends. CDR3 length: 14 residues.